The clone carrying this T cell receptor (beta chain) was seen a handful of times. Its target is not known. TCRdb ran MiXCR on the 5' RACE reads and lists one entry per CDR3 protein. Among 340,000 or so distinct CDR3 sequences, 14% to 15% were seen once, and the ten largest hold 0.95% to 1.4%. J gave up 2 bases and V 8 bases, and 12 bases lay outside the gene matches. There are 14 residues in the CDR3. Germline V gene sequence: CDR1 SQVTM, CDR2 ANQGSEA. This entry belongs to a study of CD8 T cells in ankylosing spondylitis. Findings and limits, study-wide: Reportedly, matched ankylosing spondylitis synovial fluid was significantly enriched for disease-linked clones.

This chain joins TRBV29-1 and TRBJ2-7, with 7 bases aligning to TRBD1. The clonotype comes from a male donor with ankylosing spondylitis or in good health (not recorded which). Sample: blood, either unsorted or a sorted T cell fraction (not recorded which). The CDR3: CSIFVQGVPYEQYF. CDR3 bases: TGCAGCATATTCGTGCAGGGGGTTCCCTACGAGCAGTACTTC.